One and the same sample provided the 2 T cell receptor beta chains below, sequenced in a study of T cells in Graves' hyperthyroidism and ophthalmopathy. There were TCR beta CDR3 regions amplified from RNA transcripts. Carried out on the TCR CDR3, a first-round RT-PCR used the HTBI primer set. TCRdb processed the multiplex PCR reads anew with MiXCR; each CDR3 protein has one entry. The sample carries about 500,000 distinct CDR3 sequences, roughly a sixth recorded once. Sequencing used blood. Source of these receptors: a woman aged 30 to 39 with Graves' ophthalmopathy.

This clonotype was detected only a few times. With a much larger clone just one base away, this may be a read error. The chain links TRBV20-1 to TRBJ2-1; tentative D call: TRBD1 (6 bases). This CDR3 spans 15 amino acids. The germline V gene has CDR1 DFQATT and CDR2 SNEGSKA (reference sequence). In DNA form, the CDR3 reads TGCAGTGCTAGGGAGACAGGCAAAACCTACAATGGGCAGTTCTTC. Protein: CSARETGKTYNGQFF.

This clonotype was counted many times. The chain couples TRBV12-3 or TRBV12-4 to TRBJ1-1; possible D gene TRBD1, 6 bases. Trimming left V 2 bases short and J 4 bases short, with 11 bases between. The CDR3 totals 14 residues. The CDR3 nucleotides read TGTGCCAGCAGTTTACAACAGGGCGGCACTGAAGCTTTCTTT. It specifies CASSLQQGGTEAFF.